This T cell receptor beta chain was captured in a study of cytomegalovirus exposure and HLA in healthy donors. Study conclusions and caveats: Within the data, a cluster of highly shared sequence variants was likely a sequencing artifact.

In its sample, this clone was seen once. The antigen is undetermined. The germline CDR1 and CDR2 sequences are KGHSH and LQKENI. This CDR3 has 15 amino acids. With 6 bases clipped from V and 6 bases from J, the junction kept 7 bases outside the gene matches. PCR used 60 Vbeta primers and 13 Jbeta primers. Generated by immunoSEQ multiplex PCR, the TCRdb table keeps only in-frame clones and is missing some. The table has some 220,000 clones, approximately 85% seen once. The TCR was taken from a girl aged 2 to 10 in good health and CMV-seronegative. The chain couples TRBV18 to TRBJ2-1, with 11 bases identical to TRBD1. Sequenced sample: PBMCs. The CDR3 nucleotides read TGTGCCAGCTCCCCTCCGGGGACAGGGGGCAATGAGCAGTTCTTC. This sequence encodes CASSPPGTGGNEQFF. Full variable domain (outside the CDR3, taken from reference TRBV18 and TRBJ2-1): NAGVMQNPRHLVRRRGQEARLRCSPMKGHSHVYWYRQLPEEGLKFMVYLQKENIIDESGMPKERFSAEFPKEGPSILRIQQVVRGDSAAYFCASSPPGTGGNEQFFGPGTRLTVL.